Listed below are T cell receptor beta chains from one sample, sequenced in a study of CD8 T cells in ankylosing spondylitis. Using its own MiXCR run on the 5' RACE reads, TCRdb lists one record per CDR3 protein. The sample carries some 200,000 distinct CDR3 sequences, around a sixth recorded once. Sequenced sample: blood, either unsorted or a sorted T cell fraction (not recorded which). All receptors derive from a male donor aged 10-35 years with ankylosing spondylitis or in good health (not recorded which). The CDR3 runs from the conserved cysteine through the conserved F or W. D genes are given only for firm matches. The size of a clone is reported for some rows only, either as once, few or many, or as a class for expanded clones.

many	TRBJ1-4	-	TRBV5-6	CASSLMGSSEKLFF	TGTGCCAGCAGCTTGATGGGATCGAGTGAAAAACTGTTTTTT
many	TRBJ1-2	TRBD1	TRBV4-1	CASSQEWTGSNYGYTF	TGCGCCAGCAGCCAAGAATGGACAGGTTCTAACTATGGCTACACCTTC
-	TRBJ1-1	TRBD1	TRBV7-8	CASSPGTGTPEAFF	TGTGCCAGCAGCCCCGGGACAGGGACCCCTGAAGCTTTCTTT
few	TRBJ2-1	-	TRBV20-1	CSIVPGPQRDNEQFF	TGCAGTATCGTACCGGGACCACAGAGGGACAATGAGCAGTTCTTC
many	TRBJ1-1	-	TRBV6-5	CASSYGGPVMNTEAFF	TGTGCCAGCAGTTACGGGGGCCCCGTAATGAACACTGAAGCTTTCTTT
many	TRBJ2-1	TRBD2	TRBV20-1	CSASEEAGGPMGEQFF	TGCAGTGCTAGTGAAGAGGCGGGAGGGCCTATGGGTGAGCAGTTCTTC
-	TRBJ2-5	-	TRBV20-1	CSARIQTQETQYF	TGCAGTGCTAGAATACAGACCCAAGAGACCCAGTACTTC
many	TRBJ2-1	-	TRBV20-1	CSAPTGRKHNEQFF	TGCAGTGCTCCAACAGGGAGGAAGCACAATGAGCAGTTCTTC
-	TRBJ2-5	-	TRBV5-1	CASSLRSTGQETQYF	TGCGCCAGCAGCTTGCGGTCGACAGGCCAAGAGACCCAGTACTTC
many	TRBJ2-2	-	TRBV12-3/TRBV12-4	CASSSVPAGELFF	TGTGCCAGCAGTTCTGTCCCCGCCGGGGAGCTGTTTTTT
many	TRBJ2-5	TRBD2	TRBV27	CASEDSGRETQYF	TGTGCCAGCGAGGATAGCGGGAGAGAGACCCAGTACTTC
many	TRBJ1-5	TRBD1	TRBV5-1	CASSPRTGKNQPQHF	TGCGCCAGCAGCCCCCGGACAGGTAAAAATCAGCCCCAGCATTTT
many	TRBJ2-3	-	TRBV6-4	CASSERAGSTDTQYF	TGTGCCAGCAGTGAAAGGGCTGGGAGCACAGATACGCAGTATTTT
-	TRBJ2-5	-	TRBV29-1	CSVDPEGLETQYF	TGCAGCGTTGATCCAGAAGGGCTGGAGACCCAGTACTTC
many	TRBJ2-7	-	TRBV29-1	CSVETGSYEQYF	TGCAGCGTTGAGACAGGCTCCTACGAGCAGTACTTC
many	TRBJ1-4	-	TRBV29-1	CSVGTLEKLFF	TGCAGCGTGGGGACACTTGAAAAACTGTTTTTT
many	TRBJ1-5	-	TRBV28	CASSFAAGAPYQPQHF	TGTGCCAGCAGTTTTGCAGCGGGGGCCCCCTATCAGCCCCAGCATTTT
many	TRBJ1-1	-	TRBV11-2	CASSLGRGEAFF	TGTGCCAGCAGCTTAGGGCGAGGTGAAGCTTTCTTT
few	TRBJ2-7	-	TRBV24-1	CATSDTNSDEQYF	TGTGCCACCAGTGACACGAACAGTGACGAGCAGTACTTC
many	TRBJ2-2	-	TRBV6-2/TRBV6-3	CASRGGELFF	TGTGCCAGCAGAGGCGGGGAGCTGTTTTTT
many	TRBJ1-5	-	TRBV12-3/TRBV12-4	CASSLVAAGYQHF	TGTGCCAGCAGTTTGGTAGCTGCTGGATATCAGCATTTT
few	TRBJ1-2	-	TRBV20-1	CSARDRGPGYTF	TGCAGTGCTAGAGATCGGGGGCCTGGCTACACCTTC
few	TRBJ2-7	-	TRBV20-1	CSARDIEGDVHEQYF	TGCAGTGCTAGAGATATCGAAGGGGATGTCCACGAGCAGTACTTC
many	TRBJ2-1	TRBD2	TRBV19	CASSRAGDVNEQFF	TGTGCCAGTAGCAGAGCGGGAGACGTCAATGAGCAGTTCTTC
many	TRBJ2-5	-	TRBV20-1	CSASGAGETQYF	TGCAGTGCCTCAGGGGCAGGAGAGACCCAGTACTTC
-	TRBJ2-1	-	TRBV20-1	CSARDYNEQFF	TGCAGTGCTAGAGATTATAATGAGCAGTTCTTC
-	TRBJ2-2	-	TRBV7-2	CASSLVRSGLFF	TGTGCCAGCAGCTTAGTCCGGAGCGGGCTGTTTTTT
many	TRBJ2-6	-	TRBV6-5	CASSYLTAGANVLTF	TGTGCCAGCAGTTACTTGACAGCTGGGGCCAACGTCCTGACTTTC
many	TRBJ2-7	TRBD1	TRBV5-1	CASSLSGGVPGEQYF	TGCGCCAGCAGCTTGTCAGGGGGCGTTCCGGGTGAGCAGTACTTC
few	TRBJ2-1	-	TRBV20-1	CSARDIETDNEQFF	TGCAGTGCTAGAGATATCGAGACCGACAATGAGCAGTTCTTC
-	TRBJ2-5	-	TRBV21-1	CASSKEGLAGERNF	TGTGCCAGCAGCAAAGAGGGTTTAGCGGGAGAAAGAAACTTC
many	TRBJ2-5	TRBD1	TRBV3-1	CASTRGSLQETQYF	TGTGCCAGCACCAGGGGGTCTCTCCAAGAGACCCAGTACTTC
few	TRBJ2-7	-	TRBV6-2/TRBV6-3	CASSSWEGLAKYEQYF	TGTGCCAGCAGTTCATGGGAAGGGCTAGCGAAATACGAGCAGTACTTC
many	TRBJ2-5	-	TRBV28	CASRDRVRETQYF	TGTGCCAGCAGGGACCGGGTGAGGGAGACCCAGTACTTC
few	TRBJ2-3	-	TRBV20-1	CSASTADYDGSIDTQYF	TGCAGTGCTAGCACCGCGGACTATGACGGGAGCATAGATACGCAGTATTTT
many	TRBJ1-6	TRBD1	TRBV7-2	CASSSLGTDNSPLHF	TGTGCCAGCAGCTCACTAGGGACAGATAATTCACCCCTCCACTTT
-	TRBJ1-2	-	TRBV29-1	CSVSKTVTNYGYTF	TGCAGCGTTTCTAAGACAGTAACTAACTATGGCTACACCTTC
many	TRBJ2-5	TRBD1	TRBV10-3	CAIRSSGTGRQETQYF	TGTGCCATCAGATCCTCCGGGACAGGGAGGCAAGAGACCCAGTACTTC
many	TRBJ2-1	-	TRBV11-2	CASSLESGDQAYNEQFF	TGTGCCAGCAGCTTGGAGTCAGGGGATCAGGCGTACAATGAGCAGTTCTTC
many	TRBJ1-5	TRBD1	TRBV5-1	CASSLAAGGPNQPQHF	TGCGCCAGCAGCTTGGCGGCAGGGGGGCCCAATCAGCCCCAGCATTTT
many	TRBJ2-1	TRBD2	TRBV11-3	CASSPGLAGAYEQFF	TGTGCCAGCAGCCCGGGACTAGCGGGAGCATATGAGCAGTTCTTC
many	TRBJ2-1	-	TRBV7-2	CASSSQAAGGTNEQFF	TGTGCCAGCAGCTCCCAAGCGGCAGGAGGGACAAATGAGCAGTTCTTC
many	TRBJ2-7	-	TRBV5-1	CASSLGDGYEQYF	TGCGCCAGCAGCTTGGGGGACGGCTACGAGCAGTACTTC
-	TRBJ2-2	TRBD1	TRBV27	CASTLNRDRGGGELFF	TGTGCCAGCACCCTAAACCGGGACAGGGGGGGCGGGGAGCTGTTTTTT
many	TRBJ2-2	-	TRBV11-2	CASSLDRIRTLLPNTGELFF	TGTGCCAGCAGCTTAGATCGTATCCGCACCCTTTTACCGAACACCGGGGAGCTGTTTTTT
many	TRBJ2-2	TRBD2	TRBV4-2	CASSQELAGWGTNTGELFF	TGTGCCAGCAGCCAAGAGTTAGCGGGGTGGGGGACGAACACCGGGGAGCTGTTTTTT